The 30 T cell receptor beta chains reported below all come from one sample, sequenced in a study of blood T cell repertoires in COVID-19 (dated by TCRdb to 2020 to 2021). Libraries were built with the immunoSEQ multiplex PCR assay. In TCRdb, the immuneACCESS table is reduced to in-frame sequences with V and J assigned. These tables do not hold every clone; where another copy was compared, an unresolved V gene accounts for under half, and the others remain unexplained. The sample table shows 200,000 to 300,000 clones, and 85% to 90% are seen once. About 1.6% of the sample comes from the top ten. The sequencing sample was made of peripheral blood. These receptors originate from a woman in her 40s who had recovered from COVID-19.

The V gene is TRBV11-2, the J gene TRBJ2-7, with D uncertain. The V end lost 2 bases, the J end lost 5 bases, and 4 bases lay between the germline ends. CDR1 and CDR2 from the germline V gene are SGHAT and FQNNGV. This CDR3 spans 11 amino acids. CDR3 DNA: TGTGCCAGCAGCTTAAGCGACGAGCAGTACTTC. Residues: CASSLSDEQYF.

The gene calls are TRBV7-2 and TRBJ2-7; 8 positions agree with TRBD2. Germline CDR1 is SGHTA and CDR2 is FQGNSA. The V and J ends lost 5 bases and 0 bases, in that order; junction bases with no gene match: 6. The CDR3 sequence is 15 residues long. The CDR3, as DNA: TGTGCCAGCAGCCGTAGCGGGGTTAGCTCCTACGAGCAGTACTTC. This encodes CASSRSGVSSYEQYF.

The chain has TRBV18 and TRBJ1-5; TRBD1 is a possible D gene (5 bases). CDR1 and CDR2 from the germline V gene are KGHSH and LQKENI. The CDR3 has 15 amino acids. V lost 3 bases and J lost 8, with 17 bases in between. The DNA for the CDR3 is TGTGCCAGCTCACCGTCTGAGGGGCGGGAGGAGCCCCAGCATTTT. Its protein is CASSPSEGREEPQHF. The full variable domain, its missing parts supplied by reference TRBV18 and TRBJ1-5, is NAGVMQNPRHLVRRRGQEARLRCSPMKGHSHVYWYRQLPEEGLKFMVYLQKENIIDESGMPKERFSAEFPKEGPSILRIQQVVRGDSAAYFCASSPSEGREEPQHFGDGTRLSIL.

The rearrangement links TRBV11-3 to TRBJ1-1; D unclear. Germline CDR1 reads SGHNT; CDR2 reads YENEEA. The CDR3 is 13 residues long. The V end was cut by 3 bases, the J end by 6 bases, with 11 bases between. DNA of the CDR3: TGTGCCAGCAGCTTCTCCGGGGATCCTGAAGCTTTCTTT. Its translation: CASSFSGDPEAFF.

The V gene is TRBV6-2 or TRBV6-3, the J gene TRBJ2-7, with 7 nucleotides matching TRBD2. V was pared by 5 bases and J by 0 bases, with 7 bases of the junction left unmatched. CDR1 is MNHEY and CDR2 is SVGEGT in the germline V gene. This CDR3 contains 15 residues. CDR3 DNA sequence: TGTGCCAGCAGTGGGAGCGGGGCGTACTCCTACGAGCAGTACTTC. It translates to CASSGSGAYSYEQYF.

The rearrangement uses TRBV10-3 and TRBJ2-3; TRBD2 agrees at 11 bases. Germline V gene data show CDR1 as ENHRY and CDR2 as SYGVKD. The CDR3 has 18 residues. Trimming cost V 3 bases and J 3 bases; bases outside gene matches: 11. The CDR3 loop is CAISDRLAGGRRTDTQYF. The CDR3 DNA is TGTGCCATCAGTGATAGGCTAGCGGGGGGCCGAAGAACAGATACGCAGTATTTT.

The chain has TRBV10-3 and TRBJ1-1; D is perhaps TRBD1 (6 bases). Trimming took off 8 bases at V and 1 base at J, with 14 bases between the two ends. This CDR3 has 14 residues. CDR1 ENHRY and CDR2 SYGVKD come from the germline V gene. CDR3 residues: CAIGGHESNTEAFF. CDR3 nucleotides: TGTGCCATCGGGGGACACGAGTCGAACACTGAAGCTTTCTTT.

This clone was detected a few times. The chain couples TRBV5-8 to TRBJ1-5; perhaps TRBD1 as D (6 bases). Per the germline V gene, CDR1 is SGHTS and CDR2 is YDEGEE. The CDR3 has 17 amino acids. V was shortened by 4 bases and J by 2 bases, with 19 bases between the two germline ends. CDR3 nucleotide sequence: TGTGCCAGCAGCCGCGGGGGGGCCCTTCGCGGCAATCAGCCCCAGCATTTT. It yields the protein CASSRGGALRGNQPQHF. The whole variable domain, filled in from reference TRBV5-8 and TRBJ1-5, reads EAGVTQSPTHLIKTRGQQATLRCSPISGHTSVYWYQQALGLGLQFLLWYDEGEERNRGNFPPRFSGRQFPNYSSELNVNALELEDSALYLCASSRGGALRGNQPQHFGDGTRLSIL.

The rearrangement links TRBV28 to TRBJ1-2, with a weak D call TRBD1 (5 bases). The germline V and J ends were trimmed by 4 bases and 5 bases, with 14 bases remaining between them. Germline loops: CDR1 MDHEN, CDR2 SYDVKM. The CDR3 is made up of 14 amino acids. The CDR3 protein is CASSYPTDTYGYTF. CDR3 sequence (DNA): TGTGCCAGCAGTTATCCGACGGACACATATGGCTACACCTTC.

This rearrangement joins TRBV11-1 to TRBJ1-4; D ambiguous. The V gene's germline CDR1 is SGHAT and CDR2 FQDESV (reference sequence). V gave up 3 bases and J gave up 8 bases, with 19 bases separating them. The CDR3 loop spans 16 amino acids. The CDR3 loop is CASSLGLPSLEEKLFF. Written as DNA, the CDR3 is TGTGCCAGCAGCTTGGGCCTTCCGAGCCTCGAGGAAAAACTGTTTTTT.

V and J are TRBV28 and TRBJ1-5, with TRBD1 identical over 10 bases. This CDR3 spans 18 amino acids. Unmatched junction bases numbered 12, after V lost 3 bases and J lost 4 bases. In germline, CDR1 is MDHEN, CDR2 SYDVKM. CDR3 amino acids: CASSFFGQGETGNQPQHF. For the CDR3, the DNA is TGTGCCAGCAGTTTCTTCGGACAGGGGGAGACCGGAAATCAGCCCCAGCATTTT.

The chain links TRBV7-9 to TRBJ1-1; no clear D. This CDR3 has 13 residues. Germline V gene data show CDR1 as SEHNR and CDR2 as FQNEAQ (reference sequence). Trimming shortened V by 5 bases and J by 6 bases, and 13 bases separated the two germline ends. This CDR3 is CASSPPVIAEAFF. The DNA for the CDR3 is TGTGCCAGCAGCCCCCCTGTGATAGCTGAAGCTTTCTTT.

The chain couples TRBV10-3 to TRBJ1-2; D unclear. The CDR3 has 16 residues. With 6 bases removed from V and 0 bases from J, the gap between germline ends came to 17 bases. Germline V gene lookup returns CDR1 ENHRY and CDR2 SYGVKD. The DNA of the CDR3 is TGTGCCATCAGCGGCTGGGTCGGGGAAGCTAACTATGGCTACACCTTC. The encoded protein is CAISGWVGEANYGYTF.

The chain has TRBV28 and TRBJ1-1; TRBD1 is a possible D gene (5 bases). This CDR3 is 12 amino acids long. The germline V gene has CDR1 MDHEN and CDR2 SYDVKM. V lost 3 bases and J lost 11, with 13 bases in between. In nucleotides, the CDR3 is TGTGCCAGCAGTTTTCTGGGGCTTGGGGCTTTCTTT. Translating gives CASSFLGLGAFF.

The V and J genes are TRBV4-2 and TRBJ2-3, with 9 bases matching TRBD1. This CDR3 is built from 17 residues. V dropped 0 bases and J dropped 3; count of bases not matched to a gene: 7. The germline gives CDR1 LGHNA, CDR2 YNFKEQ. The CDR3: CASSQDITGGMTDTQYF. The CDR3 bases are TGTGCCAGCAGCCAAGATATTACAGGGGGCATGACAGATACGCAGTATTTT.

This chain uses TRBV6-5 with TRBJ1-6; the match to TRBD1 covers 7 bases. Losses at the gene ends were 5 bases for V and 9 bases for J; bases not matched to a gene: 7. Germline V gene data show CDR1 as MNHEY and CDR2 as SVGAGI. This CDR3 region has 14 residues. The CDR3 sequence is CASSRGNRGSPLHF. DNA for the CDR3: TGTGCCAGCAGTCGAGGAAACAGGGGTTCACCCCTCCACTTT.

This sequence joins TRBV12-3 or TRBV12-4 and TRBJ1-2; no clear D gene. CDR3 length: 12 residues. The V and J ends lost 6 bases and 4 bases respectively, with 9 bases between them. CDR3 nucleotide sequence: TGTGCCAGCAGCACGTACAGCTATGGCTACACCTTC. Its translation: CASSTYSYGYTF.

This clone was seen more than once but under ten times. V gene TRBV4-1 combines with J gene TRBJ1-2; 9 nucleotides match TRBD1. The ends lost 4 bases at V and 3 bases at J; junction bases unmatched: 6. This CDR3 is 15 amino acids long. Germline V gene lookup returns CDR1 MGHRA and CDR2 YSYEKL. The CDR3 sequence is CASSPPGQGYYGYTF. CDR3 coding DNA: TGCGCCAGCAGCCCCCCGGGACAGGGTTACTATGGCTACACCTTC.

V usage is TRBV5-4 and J usage is TRBJ1-2; a weak D match, TRBD1 (5 bases). This CDR3 is 13 amino acids long. The V and J ends lost 0 bases and 3 bases respectively, with 6 bases between them. The germline V gene encodes CDR1 SGHNT and CDR2 YYREEE (reference sequence). CDR3 nucleotide sequence: TGTGCCAGCAGCTTGGAACAGGACTATGGCTACACCTTC. Residues: CASSLEQDYGYTF.

This sequence joins TRBV11-2 and TRBJ1-3; a weak D match, TRBD1 (5 bases). The CDR3 consists of 16 residues. V lost 5 bases and J lost 3, with 17 bases in between. Per germline, CDR1 SGHAT and CDR2 FQNNGV. The DNA of the CDR3 is TGTGCCAGCAGCGCCCGGCCAGGGTTAGTTGGAAACACCATATATTTT. Residues: CASSARPGLVGNTIYF.

The CDR3 is CAISEGVVRGAEETQYF. In DNA, the CDR3 is TGTGCCATCAGTGAGGGCGTTGTTAGGGGCGCGGAAGAGACCCAGTACTTC. The chain combines TRBV10-3 with TRBJ2-5; D may be TRBD1 (5 bases). CDR3 length equals 17 residues. Trimming cost V 2 bases and J 3 bases, with 19 bases left between them. Germline values: CDR1 ENHRY, CDR2 SYGVKD.

A single count supports this clone. The rearrangement joins TRBV3-1 (or the pseudogene TRBV3-2) to TRBJ2-3, with a weak D call TRBD1 (5 bases). The germline V gene has CDR1 LGHDT and CDR2 YNNKEL (reference sequence). CDR3 length: 15 amino acids. V was trimmed by 8 bases and J by 3 bases, leaving 18 bases between them. This CDR3 is CASSDQGFKTDTQYF. CDR3 DNA sequence: TGTGCCAGCTCAGATCAGGGATTCAAGACAGATACGCAGTATTTT.

The CDR3 DNA is TGTGCCAGTAGTATCGGGTCTCCATTGGGGAACACCGGGGAGCTGTTTTTT. Its translation: CASSIGSPLGNTGELFF. The J gene is TRBJ2-2, the V gene TRBV19; no firm D call. Trimming took 3 bases from V and 1 from J, leaving 15 bases between them. The CDR3 length is 17 residues. Germline V gives CDR1 LNHDA, CDR2 SQIVND (reference sequence). Full variable domain (rest looked up from reference TRBV19 and TRBJ2-2): DGGITQSPKYLFRKEGQNVTLSCEQNLNHDAMYWYRQDPGQGLRLIYYSQIVNDFQKGDIAEGYSVSREKKESFPLTVTSAQKNPTAFYLCASSIGSPLGNTGELFFGEGSRLTVL.

The J gene is TRBJ1-2, the V gene TRBV9; the D is unclear. CDR3 length: 12 amino acids. Deletions cut 4 bases from V and 4 bases from J, with 8 bases between. The V gene's germline CDR1 is SGDLS and CDR2 YYNGEE. The CDR3 protein is CASSPAGYGYTF. The CDR3 bases are TGTGCCAGCAGCCCTGCCGGCTATGGCTACACCTTC.

This clone was counted once. The chain combines TRBV19 with TRBJ1-4; the D gene is possibly TRBD1 (6 bases). CDR3 length equals 13 residues. CDR1 is LNHDA, CDR2 SQIVND, per germline (reference sequence). Trimming stripped 11 bases from V and 7 bases from J, with 17 bases between. The CDR3 nucleotides read TGTGCCGGTAAACAGGGTTTAGCTGAAAAACTGTTTTTT. Translated, it gives CAGKQGLAEKLFF.

This chain uses TRBV16 with TRBJ1-4; 12 bases match TRBD1. The V gene end was trimmed by 5 bases and the J gene end by 3 bases; junction bases not matched to a gene: 13. CDR3 length: 19 residues. Germline V CDR1 and CDR2: KGHSY, FQNENV. In nucleotides, the CDR3 is TGTGCCAGCAGCTCCCTGGGACAGGGGGCATTCGTAGCTAATGAAAAACTGTTTTTT. Encoded protein: CASSSLGQGAFVANEKLFF.

The rearrangement uses TRBV9 and TRBJ2-1; the match to TRBD1 covers 7 bases. The CDR3 runs to 13 residues. From germline, CDR1 is SGDLS and CDR2 YYNGEE. V lost 4 bases, J lost 6 bases, and 4 bases stayed unmatched. The CDR3 spells CASSISGGNEQFF. Written as DNA, the CDR3 is TGTGCCAGCAGCATATCAGGGGGCAATGAGCAGTTCTTC.

The CDR3 spells CASSPRGGNQPQHF. The CDR3, as DNA: TGCGCCAGCAGCCCACGGGGGGGCAATCAGCCCCAGCATTTT. This chain connects TRBV5-1 to TRBJ1-5; possible D gene TRBD1, 5 bases. Trimming left V 4 bases short and J 2 bases short, with 10 bases between. CDR1 and CDR2 from the germline V gene are SGHRS and YFSETQ. The CDR3 spans 14 residues.

The rearrangement uses TRBV6-4 and TRBJ1-2, with a tentative D call TRBD1 (6 bases). The CDR3 runs 18 residues. V was clipped by 8 bases and J by 8 bases, with 33 bases between them. Per germline, CDR1 MRHNA and CDR2 SNTAGT. DNA for the CDR3: TGTGCCAGCGAGGGGCGAGCAGTTCAGGGCTTACAGGGTCTCGGCTACACCTTC. Protein product: CASEGRAVQGLQGLGYTF.

The chain recombines TRBV7-2 with TRBJ1-2; a weak D match, TRBD1 (5 bases). V was pared by 5 bases and J by 3 bases, with 13 bases between. Per germline, CDR1 SGHTA and CDR2 FQGNSA. CDR3 length equals 14 residues. CDR3 sequence (DNA): TGTGCCAGCAGCCTCCGGGGGTACGACTATGGCTACACCTTC. It specifies CASSLRGYDYGYTF.